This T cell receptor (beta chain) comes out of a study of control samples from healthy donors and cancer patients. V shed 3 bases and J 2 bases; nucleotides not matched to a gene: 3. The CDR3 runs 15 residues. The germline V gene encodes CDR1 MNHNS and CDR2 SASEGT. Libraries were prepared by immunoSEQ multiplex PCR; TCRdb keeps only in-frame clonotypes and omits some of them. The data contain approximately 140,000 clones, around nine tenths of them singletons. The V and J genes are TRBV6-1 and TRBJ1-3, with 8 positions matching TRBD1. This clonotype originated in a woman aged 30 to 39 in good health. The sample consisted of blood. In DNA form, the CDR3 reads TGTGCCAGCAGTGATGTGGACAGGGCTGGAAACACCATATATTTT. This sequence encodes CASSDVDRAGNTIYF.